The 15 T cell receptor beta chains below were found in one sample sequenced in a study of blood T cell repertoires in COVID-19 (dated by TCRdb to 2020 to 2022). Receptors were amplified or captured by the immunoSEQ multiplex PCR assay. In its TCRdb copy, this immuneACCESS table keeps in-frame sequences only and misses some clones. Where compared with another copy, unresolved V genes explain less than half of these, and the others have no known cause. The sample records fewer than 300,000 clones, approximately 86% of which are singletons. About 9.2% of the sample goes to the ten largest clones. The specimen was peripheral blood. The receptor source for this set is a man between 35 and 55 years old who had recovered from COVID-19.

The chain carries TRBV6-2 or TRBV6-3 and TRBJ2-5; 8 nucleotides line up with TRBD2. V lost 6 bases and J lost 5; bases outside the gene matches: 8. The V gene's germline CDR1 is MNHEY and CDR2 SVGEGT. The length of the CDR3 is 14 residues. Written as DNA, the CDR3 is TGTGCCAGCAGCCCCGGGAGGGCCGGGGAGACCCAGTACTTC. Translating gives CASSPGRAGETQYF.

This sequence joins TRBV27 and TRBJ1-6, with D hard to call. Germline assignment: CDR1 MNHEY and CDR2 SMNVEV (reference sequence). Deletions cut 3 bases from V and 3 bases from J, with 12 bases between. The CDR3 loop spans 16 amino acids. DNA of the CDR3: TGTGCCAGCAGTTTCCAGTTTTTTGACTATAATTCACCCCTCCACTTT. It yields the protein CASSFQFFDYNSPLHF.

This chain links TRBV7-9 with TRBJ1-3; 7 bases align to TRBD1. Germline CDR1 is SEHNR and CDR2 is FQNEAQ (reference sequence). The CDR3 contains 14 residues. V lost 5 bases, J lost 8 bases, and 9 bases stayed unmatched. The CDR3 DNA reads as TGTGCCAGCAGCGCCACAGGGGCAGGAGACACCATATATTTT. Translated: CASSATGAGDTIYF. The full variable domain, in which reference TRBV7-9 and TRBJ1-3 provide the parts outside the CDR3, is DTGVSQNPRHKITKRGQNVTFRCDPISEHNRLYWYRQTLGQGPEFLTYFQNEAQLEKSRLLSDRFSAERPKGSFSTLEIQRTEQGDSAMYLCASSATGAGDTIYFGEGSWLTVV.

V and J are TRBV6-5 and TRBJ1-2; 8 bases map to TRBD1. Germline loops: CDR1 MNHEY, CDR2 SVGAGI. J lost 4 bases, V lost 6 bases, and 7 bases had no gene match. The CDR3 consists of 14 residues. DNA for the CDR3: TGTGCCAGCAGACCCACAGGGGGGCCCTATGGCTACACCTTC. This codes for CASRPTGGPYGYTF.

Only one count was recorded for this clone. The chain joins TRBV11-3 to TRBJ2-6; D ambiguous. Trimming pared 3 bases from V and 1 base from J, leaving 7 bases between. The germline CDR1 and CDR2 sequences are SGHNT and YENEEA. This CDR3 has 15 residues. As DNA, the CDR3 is TGTGCCAGCAGCTTCACCCTATCTGGGGCCAACGTCCTGACTTTC. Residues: CASSFTLSGANVLTF.

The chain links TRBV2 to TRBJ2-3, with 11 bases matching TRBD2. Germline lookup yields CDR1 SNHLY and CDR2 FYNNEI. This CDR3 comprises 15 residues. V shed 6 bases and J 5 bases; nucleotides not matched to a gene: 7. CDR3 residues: CASSPLAGVEDTQYF. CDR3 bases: TGTGCCAGCAGCCCACTAGCGGGAGTTGAAGATACGCAGTATTTT. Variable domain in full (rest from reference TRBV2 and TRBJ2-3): EPEVTQTPSHQVTQMGQEVILRCVPISNHLYFYWYRQILGQKVEFLVSFYNNEISEKSEIFDDQFSVERPDGSNFTLKIRSTKLEDSAMYFCASSPLAGVEDTQYFGPGTRLTVL.

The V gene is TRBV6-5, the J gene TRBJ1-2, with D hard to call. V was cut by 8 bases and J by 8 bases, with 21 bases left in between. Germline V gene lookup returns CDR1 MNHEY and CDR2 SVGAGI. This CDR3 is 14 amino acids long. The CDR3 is CASRISADRSGYTF. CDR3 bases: TGTGCCAGCCGCATCAGCGCCGACCGGAGCGGCTACACCTTC.

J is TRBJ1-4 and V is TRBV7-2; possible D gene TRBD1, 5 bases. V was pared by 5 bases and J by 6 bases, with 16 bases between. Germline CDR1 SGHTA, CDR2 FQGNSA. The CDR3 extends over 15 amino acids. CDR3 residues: CASSPGGGGDEKLFF. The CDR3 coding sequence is TGTGCCAGCAGCCCAGGCGGGGGAGGGGATGAAAAACTGTTTTTT.

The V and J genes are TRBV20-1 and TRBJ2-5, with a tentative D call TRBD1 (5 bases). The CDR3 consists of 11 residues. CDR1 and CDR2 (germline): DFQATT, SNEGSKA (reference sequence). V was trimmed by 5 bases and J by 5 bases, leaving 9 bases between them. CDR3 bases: TGCAGTGCTGAAAAGGGGGAGACCCAGTACTTC. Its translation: CSAEKGETQYF.

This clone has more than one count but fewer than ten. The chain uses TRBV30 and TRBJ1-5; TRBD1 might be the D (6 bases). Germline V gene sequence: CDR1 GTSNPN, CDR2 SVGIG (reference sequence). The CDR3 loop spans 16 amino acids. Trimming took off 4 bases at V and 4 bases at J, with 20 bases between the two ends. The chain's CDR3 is CAWTFGPGQSNQPQHF. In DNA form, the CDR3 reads TGTGCCTGGACTTTTGGACCGGGACAATCAAATCAGCCCCAGCATTTT.

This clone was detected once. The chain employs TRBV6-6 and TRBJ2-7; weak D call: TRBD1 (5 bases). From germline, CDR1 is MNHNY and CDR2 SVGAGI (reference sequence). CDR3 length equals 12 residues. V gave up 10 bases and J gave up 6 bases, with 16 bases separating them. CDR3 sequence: CATYAWGSEQYF. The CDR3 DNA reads TGTGCCACCTACGCTTGGGGCTCCGAGCAGTACTTC.

In DNA form, the CDR3 reads TGCGCCAGCAGCGTGGGCGGAATTATAATTGAGCAGTACTTC. Translated, it gives CASSVGGIIIEQYF. The chain is built from TRBV5-1 and TRBJ2-7; the D is unclear. CDR3 length equals 14 residues. Germline V gene lookup returns CDR1 SGHRS and CDR2 YFSETQ. Between the trimmed V and J ends, which lost 4 bases and 7 bases, there was a span of 18 bases. The variable domain in full, with the rest retrieved from reference TRBV5-1 and TRBJ2-7, is KAGVTQTPRYLIKTRGQQVTLSCSPISGHRSVSWYQQTPGQGLQFLFEYFSETQRNKGNFPGRFSGRQFSNSRSEMNVSTLELGDSALYLCASSVGGIIIEQYFGPGTRLTVT.

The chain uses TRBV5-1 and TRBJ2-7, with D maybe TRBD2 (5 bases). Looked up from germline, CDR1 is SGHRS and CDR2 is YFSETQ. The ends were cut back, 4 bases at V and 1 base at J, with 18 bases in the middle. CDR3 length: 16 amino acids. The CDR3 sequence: CASSETAVLTSYEQYF. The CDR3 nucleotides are TGCGCCAGCAGCGAAACAGCGGTACTAACATCCTACGAGCAGTACTTC.

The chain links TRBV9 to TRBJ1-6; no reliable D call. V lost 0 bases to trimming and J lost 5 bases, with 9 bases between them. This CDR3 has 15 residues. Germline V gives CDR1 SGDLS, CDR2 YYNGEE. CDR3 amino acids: CASSVAADNNSPLHF. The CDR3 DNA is TGTGCCAGCAGCGTAGCGGCCGACAATAATTCACCCCTCCACTTT.

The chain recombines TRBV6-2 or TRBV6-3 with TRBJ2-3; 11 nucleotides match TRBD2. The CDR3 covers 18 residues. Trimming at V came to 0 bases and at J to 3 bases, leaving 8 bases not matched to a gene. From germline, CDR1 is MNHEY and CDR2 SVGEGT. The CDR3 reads CASSYSLAGASATDTQYF. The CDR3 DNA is TGTGCCAGCAGTTACTCACTAGCGGGAGCATCTGCAACAGATACGCAGTATTTT.